This TCR beta chain was captured by sequencing in a study of glioma-infiltrating T cells. Study-wide findings and caveats: Very few CDR3 sequences were shared between tissue and blood. Gliomas, especially low-grade, showed above-expected tissue-blood divergence; non-neoplastic patients showed below.

This clonotype was picked up many times. The antigen is undetermined. Trimming took 5 bases from V and 7 from J, leaving 9 bases between them. The CDR3 is made up of 11 amino acids. Per the germline V gene, CDR1 is LNHDA and CDR2 is SQIVND (reference sequence). Amplification of TCR alpha and beta CDR3 regions from RNA used iRepertoire nested multiplex PCR. In TCRdb, the multiplex PCR reads were re-called with MiXCR into one record per CDR3 protein. This table holds 90,000 to 110,000 distinct CDR3 sequences, less than 30% found once. The sequenced sample consisted of glioma tissue, nonneoplastic brain tissue, or PBMCs (not recorded which). The J gene is TRBJ2-7, the V gene TRBV19; D is possibly TRBD1 (5 bases). This TCR derives from a human donor with low-grade glioma or glioblastoma, undergoing nonglioma brain surgery, or in good health (not recorded which). The CDR3 region is CASSGAEEQYF. In DNA form, the CDR3 reads TGTGCCAGTAGTGGGGCGGAGGAGCAGTACTTC.